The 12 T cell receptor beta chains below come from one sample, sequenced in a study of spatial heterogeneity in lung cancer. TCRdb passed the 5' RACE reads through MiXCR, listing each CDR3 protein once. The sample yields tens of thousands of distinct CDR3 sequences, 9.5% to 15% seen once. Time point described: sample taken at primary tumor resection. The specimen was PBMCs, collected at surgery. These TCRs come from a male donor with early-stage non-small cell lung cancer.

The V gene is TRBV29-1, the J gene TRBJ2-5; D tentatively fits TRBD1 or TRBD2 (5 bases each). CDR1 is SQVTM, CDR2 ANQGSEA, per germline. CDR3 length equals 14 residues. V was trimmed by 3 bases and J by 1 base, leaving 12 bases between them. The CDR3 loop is CSVEARAGQETQYF. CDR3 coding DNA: TGCAGCGTTGAGGCCAGGGCGGGCCAAGAGACCCAGTACTTC.

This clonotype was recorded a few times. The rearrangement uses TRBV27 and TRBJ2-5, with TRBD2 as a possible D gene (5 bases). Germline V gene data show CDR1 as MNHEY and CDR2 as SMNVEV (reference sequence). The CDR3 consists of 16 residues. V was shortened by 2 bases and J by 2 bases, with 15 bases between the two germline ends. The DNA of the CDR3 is TGTGCCAGCAGTTTAGGCTCACTAGACTATCAAGAGACCCAGTACTTC. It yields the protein CASSLGSLDYQETQYF.

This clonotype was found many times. This CDR3 is CASRPGLAGEAGELFF. The CDR3 DNA follows: TGTGCCAGCAGACCCGGACTAGCGGGAGAAGCTGGGGAGCTGTTTTTT. V and J are TRBV6-2 or TRBV6-3 and TRBJ2-2; 13 bases fit TRBD2. This CDR3 comprises 16 residues. With 6 bases clipped from V and 8 bases from J, the junction kept 9 bases outside the gene matches. From germline, CDR1 is MNHEY and CDR2 SVGEGT.

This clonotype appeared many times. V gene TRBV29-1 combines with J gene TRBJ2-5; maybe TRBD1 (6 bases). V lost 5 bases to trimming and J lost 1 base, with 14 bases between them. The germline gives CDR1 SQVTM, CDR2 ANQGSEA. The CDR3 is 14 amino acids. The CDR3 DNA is TGCAGCGTTCCCATTCCACAGGGCCAAGAGACCCAGTACTTC. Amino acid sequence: CSVPIPQGQETQYF.

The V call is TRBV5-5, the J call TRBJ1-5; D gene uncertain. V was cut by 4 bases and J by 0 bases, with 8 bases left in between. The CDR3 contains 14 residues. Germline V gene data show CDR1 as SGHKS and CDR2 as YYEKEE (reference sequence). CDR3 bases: TGTGCCAGCAGCACGGATCATAGCAATCAGCCCCAGCATTTT. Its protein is CASSTDHSNQPQHF.

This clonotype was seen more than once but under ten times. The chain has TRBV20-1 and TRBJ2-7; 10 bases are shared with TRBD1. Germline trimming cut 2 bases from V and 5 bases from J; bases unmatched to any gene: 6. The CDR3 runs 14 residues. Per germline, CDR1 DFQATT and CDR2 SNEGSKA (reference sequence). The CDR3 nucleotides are TGCAGTGCTAGAAGCTTGGGACAGGGGAACGAGCAGTACTTC. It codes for CSARSLGQGNEQYF.

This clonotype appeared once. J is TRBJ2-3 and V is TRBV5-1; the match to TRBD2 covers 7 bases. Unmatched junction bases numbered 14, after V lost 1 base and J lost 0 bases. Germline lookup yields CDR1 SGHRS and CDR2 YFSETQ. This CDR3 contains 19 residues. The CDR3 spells CASSLYPSGAGESTDTQYF. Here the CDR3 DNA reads TGCGCCAGCAGCTTGTATCCTTCGGGTGCGGGAGAGAGCACAGATACGCAGTATTTT. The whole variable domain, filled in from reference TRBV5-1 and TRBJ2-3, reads KAGVTQTPRYLIKTRGQQVTLSCSPISGHRSVSWYQQTPGQGLQFLFEYFSETQRNKGNFPGRFSGRQFSNSRSEMNVSTLELGDSALYLCASSLYPSGAGESTDTQYFGPGTRLTVL.

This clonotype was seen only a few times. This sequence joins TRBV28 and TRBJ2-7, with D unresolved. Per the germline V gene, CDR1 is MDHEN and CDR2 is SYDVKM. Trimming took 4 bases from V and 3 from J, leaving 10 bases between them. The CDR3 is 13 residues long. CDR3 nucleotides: TGTGCCAGCAGTTCTGGGATTTACTACGAGCAGTACTTC. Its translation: CASSSGIYYEQYF.

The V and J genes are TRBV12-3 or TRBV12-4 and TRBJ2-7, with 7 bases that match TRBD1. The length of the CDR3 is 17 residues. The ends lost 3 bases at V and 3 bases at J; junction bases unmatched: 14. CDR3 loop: CASSFRASGTAFYEQYF. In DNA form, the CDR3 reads TGTGCCAGCAGTTTCCGGGCCTCCGGGACAGCTTTCTACGAGCAGTACTTC.

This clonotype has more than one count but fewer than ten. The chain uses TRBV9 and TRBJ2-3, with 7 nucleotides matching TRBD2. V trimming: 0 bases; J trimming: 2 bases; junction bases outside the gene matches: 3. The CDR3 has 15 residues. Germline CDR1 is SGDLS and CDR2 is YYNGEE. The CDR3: CASSVGLADTDTQYF. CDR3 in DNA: TGTGCCAGCAGCGTAGGGCTAGCGGACACAGATACGCAGTATTTT.

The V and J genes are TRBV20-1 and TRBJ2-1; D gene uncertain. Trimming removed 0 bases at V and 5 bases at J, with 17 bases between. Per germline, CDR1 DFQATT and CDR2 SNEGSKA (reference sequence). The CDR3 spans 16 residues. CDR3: CSARDLLVYPNNEQFF. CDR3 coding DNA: TGCAGTGCTAGAGATCTACTGGTTTACCCCAACAATGAGCAGTTCTTC.

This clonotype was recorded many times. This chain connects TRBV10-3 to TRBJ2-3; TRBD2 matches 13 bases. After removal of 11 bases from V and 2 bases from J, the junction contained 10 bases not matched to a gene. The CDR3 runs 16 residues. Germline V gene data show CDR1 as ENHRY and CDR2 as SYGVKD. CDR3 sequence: CAVASTSGRITDTQYF. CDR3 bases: TGTGCCGTCGCTTCGACTAGCGGGAGGATCACAGATACGCAGTATTTT.